Below, one T cell receptor (beta chain) is given with its context. The antigen is unknown. The sample is drawn from a study of T cell responses to AZD1222 COVID-19 vaccine. Study results and caveats: Donors were chiefly white British, with a greater number of females, and clonal diversity was perhaps underestimated. Vaccine-related CD4 TCRs covered spike, predominating at 160-218 and 743-854.

Sequencing used immunoSEQ multiplex PCR; TCRdb keeps in-frame clones, though not all of them. Of 90,000 to 95,000 clones listed, under 95% are singletons. V lost 5 bases, J lost 7 bases, and 12 bases stayed unmatched. The CDR3 extends over 18 amino acids. Germline loops: CDR1 PRHDT, CDR2 FYEKMQ (reference sequence). The V call is TRBV13, the J call TRBJ2-3; 16 bases agree with TRBD2. The sequence came from an adult in good health. This material consisted of peripheral blood, taken on day 0 of AZD1222 vaccination. The CDR3 loop reads CASSKRGLAGGRTYTQYF. The CDR3 coding sequence is TGTGCCAGCAGCAAAAGGGGACTAGCGGGGGGGCGAACATATACGCAGTATTTT.